This T cell receptor (beta chain) was sequenced for a study of blood T cell repertoires in COVID-19. Across the whole study: Whether acute or convalescent, the COVID-19 samples came from the United States, Italy and Spain. The cDNA or gDNA used as material had been derived from T cells, B-cell-depleted T cells, or PBMCs.

The authors' processing: Reference gene primers were amplified, and this amplification served to estimate nucleated cell counts. This table comes from immunoSEQ multiplex PCR, and its TCRdb copy is limited to in-frame clones, with some not included. V, J and clone size reflect that table, while D and trimming were determined from the DNA. Of 100,000 or so clones in the sample, 75% to 85% were seen once. This TCR derives from an older woman with acute or convalescent COVID-19. Sequenced: peripheral blood.

This CDR3 is CASSPQRLSYEQYF. CDR3 in DNA: TGTGCCAGCAGCCCCCAAAGACTCTCCTACGAGCAGTACTTC. The chain has TRBV3-1 (or the pseudogene TRBV3-2) and TRBJ2-7; no firm D call. The CDR3 loop spans 14 amino acids. Trimming pared 4 bases from V and 0 bases from J, leaving 10 bases between. CDR1 is LGHDT, CDR2 YNNKEL, per germline (reference sequence).